This is a list of T cell receptor beta chains from one sample in a study of Graves' ophthalmopathy and Graves' hyperthyroidism. TCRdb reanalysed the multiplex PCR reads using MiXCR and keeps one entry per CDR3 protein. The sample has approximately 640,000 distinct CDR3 sequences; under 50% are singletons. Sequencing was done on a sample of peripheral blood. The receptors originated from an adult man with Graves' ophthalmopathy. The CDR3 runs from the conserved cysteine through the conserved F or W. The order of the fields is V gene, J gene, clone size, D gene, CDR3 protein, CDR3 DNA. The D gene is left open where the match is weak. The size of a clone is reported for some rows only, either as once, few or many, or as a class for expanded clones.

V gene: TRBV29-1; J gene: TRBJ2-1; clone size: NA; D gene: TRBD2; CDR3 protein: CSVDVSGTSGGAANEQFF; CDR3 DNA: TGCAGCGTTGATGTTTCCGGGACTAGCGGGGGGGCCGCGAATGAGCAGTTCTTC
V gene: TRBV7-2; J gene: TRBJ2-7; clone size: NA; D gene: NA; CDR3 protein: CASTQSGFGEQYF; CDR3 DNA: TGTGCCAGCACCCAATCGGGGTTCGGCGAGCAGTACTTC
V gene: TRBV7-2; J gene: TRBJ1-6; clone size: many; D gene: NA; CDR3 protein: CASSNNYNSPLHF; CDR3 DNA: TGTGCCAGCAGTAACAACTATAATTCACCCCTCCACTTT
V gene: TRBV7-8; J gene: TRBJ1-6; clone size: many; D gene: NA; CDR3 protein: CASSLTNSPLHF; CDR3 DNA: TGTGCCAGCAGCTTAACGAATTCACCCCTCCACTTT
V gene: TRBV10-3; J gene: TRBJ2-7; clone size: NA; D gene: TRBD1; CDR3 protein: CAISEGGGMDEQYF; CDR3 DNA: TGTGCCATCAGTGAAGGGGGCGGAATGGACGAGCAGTACTTC
V gene: TRBV10-3; J gene: TRBJ2-5; clone size: many; D gene: NA; CDR3 protein: CAGGGAETQYF; CDR3 DNA: TGTGCCGGCGGAGGTGCAGAGACCCAGTACTTC
V gene: TRBV6-5; J gene: TRBJ1-3; clone size: few; D gene: NA; CDR3 protein: CASSYSSSGNTIYF; CDR3 DNA: TGTGCCAGCAGTTACTCGAGTAGTGGAAACACCATATATTTT
V gene: TRBV7-8; J gene: TRBJ2-7; clone size: many; D gene: TRBD1; CDR3 protein: CASSFLPGQGREQYF; CDR3 DNA: TGTGCCAGCAGCTTTCTTCCCGGACAGGGCCGGGAGCAGTACTTC
V gene: TRBV5-1; J gene: TRBJ2-5; clone size: NA; D gene: NA; CDR3 protein: CASSLVQDQETQYF; CDR3 DNA: TGCGCCAGCAGCTTGGTCCAGGACCAAGAGACCCAGTACTTC
V gene: TRBV25-1; J gene: TRBJ1-2; clone size: once; D gene: NA; CDR3 protein: CACSGDYGYTF; CDR3 DNA: TGTGCCTGCAGTGGGGACTATGGCTACACCTTC
V gene: TRBV10-3; J gene: TRBJ1-2; clone size: NA; D gene: NA; CDR3 protein: CAISDGGGKLYGYTF; CDR3 DNA: TGTGCCATCAGTGACGGCGGGGGGAAACTCTATGGCTACACCTTC
V gene: TRBV5-1; J gene: TRBJ2-2; clone size: once; D gene: NA; CDR3 protein: CASSLRGGLGNTGELFF; CDR3 DNA: TGCGCCAGCAGCTTGCGTGGCGGACTTGGGAACACCGGGGAGCTGTTTTTT
V gene: TRBV24-1; J gene: TRBJ2-3; clone size: NA; D gene: NA; CDR3 protein: CATSDLGGSTDTQYF; CDR3 DNA: TGTGCCACCAGTGATTTGGGGGGATCCACAGATACGCAGTATTTT
V gene: TRBV7-9; J gene: TRBJ1-6; clone size: many; D gene: NA; CDR3 protein: CASKVEANSPLHF; CDR3 DNA: TGTGCCAGCAAGGTGGAGGCCAATTCACCCCTCCACTTT
V gene: TRBV7-2; J gene: TRBJ2-3; clone size: NA; D gene: TRBD2; CDR3 protein: CASSLEGLAGDDTQYF; CDR3 DNA: TGTGCCAGCAGCTTGGAAGGACTAGCGGGAGACGATACGCAGTATTTT
V gene: TRBV7-3; J gene: TRBJ2-5; clone size: NA; D gene: NA; CDR3 protein: CASSSTGSQETQYF; CDR3 DNA: TGTGCCAGCAGTTCAACAGGGTCCCAAGAGACCCAGTACTTC
V gene: TRBV2; J gene: TRBJ1-6; clone size: many; D gene: NA; CDR3 protein: CASCGQISYNSPLHF; CDR3 DNA: TGTGCCAGCTGCGGGCAGATCTCCTATAATTCACCCCTCCACTTT
V gene: TRBV19; J gene: TRBJ1-5; clone size: many; D gene: NA; CDR3 protein: CDSRGYSNQPQHF; CDR3 DNA: TGTGACTCCAGGGGTTATAGCAATCAGCCCCAGCATTTT
V gene: TRBV25-1; J gene: TRBJ2-3; clone size: NA; D gene: TRBD2; CDR3 protein: CASSSLGLASTDTQYF; CDR3 DNA: TGTGCCAGCAGTTCCTTGGGACTAGCTAGCACAGATACGCAGTATTTT
V gene: TRBV10-2; J gene: TRBJ2-1; clone size: NA; D gene: TRBD1; CDR3 protein: CASSEGQGLLKGEQFF; CDR3 DNA: TGCGCCAGCAGTGAAGGACAGGGGCTATTGAAGGGTGAGCAGTTCTTC
V gene: TRBV2; J gene: TRBJ2-7; clone size: many; D gene: NA; CDR3 protein: CASSGRGYEQYF; CDR3 DNA: TGTGCCAGCAGTGGGAGGGGCTACGAGCAGTACTTC
V gene: TRBV20-1; J gene: TRBJ1-5; clone size: NA; D gene: TRBD1; CDR3 protein: CSASSGTEVNQPQHF; CDR3 DNA: TGCAGTGCTAGCTCCGGGACAGAAGTAAATCAGCCCCAGCATTTT
V gene: TRBV10-3; J gene: TRBJ2-1; clone size: once; D gene: TRBD1; CDR3 protein: CAISQTGTASYNEQFF; CDR3 DNA: TGTGCCATCTCTCAGACAGGGACAGCCTCCTACAATGAGCAGTTCTTC
V gene: TRBV19; J gene: TRBJ2-7; clone size: many; D gene: TRBD1; CDR3 protein: CASSISTGFYEQYF; CDR3 DNA: TGTGCCAGTAGTATCTCGACAGGGTTCTACGAGCAGTACTTC
V gene: TRBV2; J gene: TRBJ2-5; clone size: many; D gene: NA; CDR3 protein: CASRDNQETQYF; CDR3 DNA: TGTGCCAGCAGGGACAACCAAGAGACCCAGTACTTC
V gene: TRBV9; J gene: TRBJ2-7; clone size: NA; D gene: NA; CDR3 protein: CASSPPTEAYEQYF; CDR3 DNA: TGTGCCAGCTCACCACCGACAGAAGCCTACGAGCAGTACTTC